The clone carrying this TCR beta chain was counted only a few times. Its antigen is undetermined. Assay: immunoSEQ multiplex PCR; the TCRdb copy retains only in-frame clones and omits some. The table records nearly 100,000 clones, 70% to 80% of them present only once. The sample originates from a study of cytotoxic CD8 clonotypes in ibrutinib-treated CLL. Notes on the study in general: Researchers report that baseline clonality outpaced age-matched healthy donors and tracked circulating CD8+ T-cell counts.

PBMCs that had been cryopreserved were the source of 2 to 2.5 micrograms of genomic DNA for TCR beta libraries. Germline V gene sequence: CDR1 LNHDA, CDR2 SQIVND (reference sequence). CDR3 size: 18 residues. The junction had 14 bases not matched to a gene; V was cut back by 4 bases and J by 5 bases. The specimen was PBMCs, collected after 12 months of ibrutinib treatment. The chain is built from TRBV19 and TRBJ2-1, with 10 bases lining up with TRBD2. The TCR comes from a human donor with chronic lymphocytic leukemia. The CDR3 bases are TGTGCCAGTAGTACCCTCGTGGGTAGCGGGGGGCCCAACAATGAGCAGTTCTTC. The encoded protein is CASSTLVGSGGPNNEQFF.